This TCR beta chain was recorded in a study of cytomegalovirus exposure and HLA in healthy donors. The wider study: Sequencing of 150 million to 200 million T cells in an earlier analysis found some 100 million unique TCR beta sequences. Findings and limits, study-wide: Donor immune exposure was known only as CMV serostatus. Most CMV-associated TCR beta chains were later found to appear HLA-restricted. A link between a missense DCLRE1C variant and TCR beta V- and J-gene trimming emerged from a later analysis.

As to this clone: Its specificity is not known.

Germline CDR1 reads LNHDA; CDR2 reads SQIVND (reference sequence). This CDR3 region has 15 residues. V gave up 1 base and J gave up 6 bases; unmatched junction bases: 4. In the PCR, 60 Vbeta and 13 Jbeta primers were used. Libraries were prepared by immunoSEQ multiplex PCR; TCRdb keeps only in-frame clonotypes and omits some of them. Of 110,000 to 150,000 clones listed, roughly four fifths are singletons. Sequencing was carried out using PBMCs. The chain employs TRBV19 and TRBJ2-1, with 9 nucleotides matching TRBD2. The sequence derives from a man aged 18 to 30 in good health and CMV-seropositive. The DNA for the CDR3 is TGTGCCAGTAGTATAGTGGCGGGAGGGCGCAATGAGCAGTTCTTC. Amino acid sequence: CASSIVAGGRNEQFF.